This entry features one T cell receptor beta chain sequence. A read error may be the cause here, since a much bigger clone is one base away. The sample originates from a study of blood T cells in healthy people across ages. The second PCR ran roughly 6 to 12 cycles with a sample-barcoded 5' primer and J-beta primers. A tag from a template-switch adaptor with 12 random nucleotides marked each cDNA molecule. The yield of each sample was at least 2.5 million CDR3-containing paired-end reads. TCRdb processed the 5' RACE reads anew with MiXCR; each CDR3 protein has one entry. The sample lists approximately 900,000 distinct CDR3 sequences; roughly 28% were seen once. CDR1 is DFQATT, CDR2 SNEGSKA, per germline (reference sequence). The CDR3 is made up of 15 amino acids. The V and J ends lost 8 bases and 4 bases respectively, with 24 bases between them. This sample was shared with a second study, whose subject was T cells of mothers and their children. That study adds: Slightly higher, non-significant overlap characterized related mother-child pairs relative to unrelated pairs.

The sequenced sample consisted of blood. This receptor was taken from a woman in her thirties or forties in good health. The chain carries TRBV20-1 and TRBJ2-7, with D perhaps TRBD1 (5 bases). The CDR3 DNA is TGCAGTACTTCCCACGCCCGGACATCGGCGTACGAGCAGTACTTC. Protein sequence: CSTSHARTSAYEQYF.